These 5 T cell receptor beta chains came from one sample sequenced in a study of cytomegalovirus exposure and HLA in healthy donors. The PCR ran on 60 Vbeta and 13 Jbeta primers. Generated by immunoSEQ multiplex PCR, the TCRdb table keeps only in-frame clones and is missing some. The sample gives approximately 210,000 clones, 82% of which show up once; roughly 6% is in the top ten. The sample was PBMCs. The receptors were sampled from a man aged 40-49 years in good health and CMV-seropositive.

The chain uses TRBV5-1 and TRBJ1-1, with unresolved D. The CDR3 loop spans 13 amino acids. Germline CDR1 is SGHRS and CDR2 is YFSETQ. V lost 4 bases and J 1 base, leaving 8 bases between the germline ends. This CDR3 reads CASSQRGNTEAFF. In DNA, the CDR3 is TGCGCCAGCAGCCAACGGGGGAACACTGAAGCTTTCTTT.

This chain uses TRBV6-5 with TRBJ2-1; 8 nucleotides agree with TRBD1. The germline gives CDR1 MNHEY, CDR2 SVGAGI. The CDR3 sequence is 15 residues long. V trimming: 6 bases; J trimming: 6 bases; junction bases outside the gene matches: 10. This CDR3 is CASRADRGKGNEQFF. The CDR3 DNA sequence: TGTGCCAGCAGGGCTGACAGGGGCAAGGGCAATGAGCAGTTCTTC.

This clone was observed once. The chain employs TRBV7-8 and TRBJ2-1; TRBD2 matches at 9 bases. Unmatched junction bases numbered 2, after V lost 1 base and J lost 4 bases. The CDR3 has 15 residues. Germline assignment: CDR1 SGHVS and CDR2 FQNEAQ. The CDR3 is CASSLGREGYNEQFF. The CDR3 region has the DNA TGTGCCAGCAGCTTAGGGCGGGAGGGATACAATGAGCAGTTCTTC.

The CDR3 DNA is TGTGCCAGCAGCTGGGGGGGCGCGGATCACCAAGAAAAACTGTTTTTT. This sequence encodes CASSWGGADHQEKLFF. The chain carries TRBV7-9 and TRBJ1-4; D may be TRBD1 (6 bases). Germline CDR1 is SEHNR and CDR2 is FQNEAQ (reference sequence). V lost 4 bases and J lost 8, with 20 bases in between. This CDR3 is 16 amino acids long.

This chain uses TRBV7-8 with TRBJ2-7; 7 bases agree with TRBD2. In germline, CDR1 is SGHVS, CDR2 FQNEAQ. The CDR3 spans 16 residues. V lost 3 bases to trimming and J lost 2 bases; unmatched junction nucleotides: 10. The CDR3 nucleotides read TGTGCCAGCAGCTTGAATACGGGGAGGGCTACCTACGAGCAGTACGTC. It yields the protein CASSLNTGRATYEQYV.